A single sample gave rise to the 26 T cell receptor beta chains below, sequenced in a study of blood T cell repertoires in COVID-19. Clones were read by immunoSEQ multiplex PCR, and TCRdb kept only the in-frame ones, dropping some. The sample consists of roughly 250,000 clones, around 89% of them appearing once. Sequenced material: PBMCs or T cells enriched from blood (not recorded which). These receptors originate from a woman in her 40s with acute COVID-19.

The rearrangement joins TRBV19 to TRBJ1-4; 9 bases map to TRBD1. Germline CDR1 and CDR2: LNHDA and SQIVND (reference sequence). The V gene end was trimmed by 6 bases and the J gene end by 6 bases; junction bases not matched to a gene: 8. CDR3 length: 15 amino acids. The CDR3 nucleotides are TGTGCCAGTAGCAGAACAGGGGGCGCGTATGAAAAACTGTTTTTT. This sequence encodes CASSRTGGAYEKLFF.

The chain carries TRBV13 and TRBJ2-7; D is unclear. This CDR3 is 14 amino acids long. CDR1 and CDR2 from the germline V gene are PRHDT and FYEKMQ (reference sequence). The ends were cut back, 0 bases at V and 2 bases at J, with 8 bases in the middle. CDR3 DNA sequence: TGTGCCAGCAGCTTAGGTTCGAGCACCTACGAGCAGTACTTC. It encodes CASSLGSSTYEQYF.

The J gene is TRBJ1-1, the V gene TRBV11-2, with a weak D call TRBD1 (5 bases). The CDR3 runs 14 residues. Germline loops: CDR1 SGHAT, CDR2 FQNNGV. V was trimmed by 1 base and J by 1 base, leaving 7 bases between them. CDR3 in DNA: TGTGCCAGCAGCTTAGGACAGAGGAACACTGAAGCTTTCTTT. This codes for CASSLGQRNTEAFF.

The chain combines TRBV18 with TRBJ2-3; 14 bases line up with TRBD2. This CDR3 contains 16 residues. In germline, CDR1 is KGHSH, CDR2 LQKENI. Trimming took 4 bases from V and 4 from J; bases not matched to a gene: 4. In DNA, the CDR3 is TGTGCCAGCTCACTCGGGACTAGCGGGAGTCCAGATACGCAGTATTTT. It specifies CASSLGTSGSPDTQYF.

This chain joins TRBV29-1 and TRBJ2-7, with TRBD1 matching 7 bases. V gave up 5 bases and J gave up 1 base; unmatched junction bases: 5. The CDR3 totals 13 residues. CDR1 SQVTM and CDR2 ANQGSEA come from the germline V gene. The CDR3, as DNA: TGCAGCGTTATGACAGGGCAATCCTACGAGCAGTACTTC. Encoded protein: CSVMTGQSYEQYF.

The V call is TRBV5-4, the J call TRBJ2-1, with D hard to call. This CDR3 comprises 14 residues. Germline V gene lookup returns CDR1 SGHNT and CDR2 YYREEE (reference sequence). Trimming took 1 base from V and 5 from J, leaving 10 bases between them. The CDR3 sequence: CASSLLSGNNEQFF. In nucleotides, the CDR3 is TGTGCCAGCAGCTTGTTATCGGGTAACAATGAGCAGTTCTTC.

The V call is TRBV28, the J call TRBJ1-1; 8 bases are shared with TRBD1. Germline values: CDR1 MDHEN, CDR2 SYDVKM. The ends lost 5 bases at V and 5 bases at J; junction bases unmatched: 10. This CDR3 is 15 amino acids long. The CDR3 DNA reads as TGTGCCAGCAGTGGGGGACAGGCTCCGATAACTGAAGCTTTCTTT. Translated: CASSGGQAPITEAFF.

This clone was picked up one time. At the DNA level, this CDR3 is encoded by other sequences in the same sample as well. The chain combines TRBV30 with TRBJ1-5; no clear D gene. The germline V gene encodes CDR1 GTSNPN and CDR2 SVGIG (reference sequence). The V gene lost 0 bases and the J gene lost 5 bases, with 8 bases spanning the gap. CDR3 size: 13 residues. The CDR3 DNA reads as TGTGCCTGGAGTGTCCACGGGGATCAGCCCCAGCATTTT. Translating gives CAWSVHGDQPQHF.

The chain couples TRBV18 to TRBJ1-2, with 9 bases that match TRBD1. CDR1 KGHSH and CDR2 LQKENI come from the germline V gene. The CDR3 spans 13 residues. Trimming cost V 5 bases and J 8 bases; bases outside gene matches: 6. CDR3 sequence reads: CASSIQGAWGYTF. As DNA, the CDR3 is TGTGCCAGCTCAATACAGGGGGCGTGGGGCTACACCTTC. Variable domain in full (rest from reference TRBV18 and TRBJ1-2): NAGVMQNPRHLVRRRGQEARLRCSPMKGHSHVYWYRQLPEEGLKFMVYLQKENIIDESGMPKERFSAEFPKEGPSILRIQQVVRGDSAAYFCASSIQGAWGYTFGSGTRLTVV.

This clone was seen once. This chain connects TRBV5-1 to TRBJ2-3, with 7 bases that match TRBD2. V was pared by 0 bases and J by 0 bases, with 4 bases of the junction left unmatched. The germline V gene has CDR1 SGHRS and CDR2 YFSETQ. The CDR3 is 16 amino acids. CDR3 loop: CASSLGLAVSTDTQYF. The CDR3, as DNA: TGCGCCAGCAGCTTGGGACTAGCAGTTAGCACAGATACGCAGTATTTT. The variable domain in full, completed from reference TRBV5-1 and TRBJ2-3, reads KAGVTQTPRYLIKTRGQQVTLSCSPISGHRSVSWYQQTPGQGLQFLFEYFSETQRNKGNFPGRFSGRQFSNSRSEMNVSTLELGDSALYLCASSLGLAVSTDTQYFGPGTRLTVL.

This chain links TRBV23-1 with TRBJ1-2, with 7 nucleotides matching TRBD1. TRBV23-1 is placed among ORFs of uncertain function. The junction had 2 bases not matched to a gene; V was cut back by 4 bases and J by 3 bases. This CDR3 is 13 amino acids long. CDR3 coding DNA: TGCGCCAGCAGTCGCACAGGGGACTATGGCTACACCTTC. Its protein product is CASSRTGDYGYTF.

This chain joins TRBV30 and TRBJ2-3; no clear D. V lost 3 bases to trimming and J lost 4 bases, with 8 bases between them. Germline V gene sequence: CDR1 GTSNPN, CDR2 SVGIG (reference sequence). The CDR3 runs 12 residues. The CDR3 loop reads CAWSLGSDTQYF. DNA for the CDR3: TGTGCCTGGAGCCTCGGGTCAGATACGCAGTATTTT.

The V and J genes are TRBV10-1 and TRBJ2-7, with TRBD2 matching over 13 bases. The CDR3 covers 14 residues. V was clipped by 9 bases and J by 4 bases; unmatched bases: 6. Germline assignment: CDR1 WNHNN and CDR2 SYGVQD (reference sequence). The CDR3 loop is CARPGLAGRYEQYF. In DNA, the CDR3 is TGCGCCAGACCGGGACTAGCGGGAAGATACGAGCAGTACTTC.

CDR3 in DNA: TGTGCCAGCAGTCGACAGGGAAACTATGGCTACACCTTC. This encodes CASSRQGNYGYTF. This chain links TRBV12-3 or TRBV12-4 with TRBJ1-2; 7 positions match TRBD1. The trim removed 5 bases at V and 2 bases at J, leaving 2 bases unmatched. This CDR3 has 13 amino acids.

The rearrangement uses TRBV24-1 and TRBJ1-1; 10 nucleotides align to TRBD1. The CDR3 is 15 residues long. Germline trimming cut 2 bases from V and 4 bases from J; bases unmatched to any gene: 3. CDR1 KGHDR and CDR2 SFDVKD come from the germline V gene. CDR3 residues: CATSDSGQGLTEAFF. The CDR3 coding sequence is TGTGCCACCAGTGATTCGGGACAGGGGCTCACTGAAGCTTTCTTT.

CDR3 DNA sequence: TGTGCCAGCAGCTTGGCGACAGGGACTGAAGCTTTCTTT. Its translation: CASSLATGTEAFF. V is TRBV5-4 and J is TRBJ1-1; 7 bases line up with TRBD1. Germline-derived CDR1 and CDR2 are SGHNT and YYREEE (reference sequence). There are 13 residues in the CDR3. The ends lost 0 bases at V and 5 bases at J; junction bases unmatched: 1.

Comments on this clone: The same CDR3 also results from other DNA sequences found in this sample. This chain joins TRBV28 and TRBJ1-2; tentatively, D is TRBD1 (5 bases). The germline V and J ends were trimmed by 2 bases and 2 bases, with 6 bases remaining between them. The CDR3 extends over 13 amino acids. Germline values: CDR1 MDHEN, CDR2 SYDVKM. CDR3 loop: CASSLRGNYGYTF. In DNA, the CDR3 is TGTGCCAGCAGTTTACGGGGGAACTATGGCTACACCTTC.

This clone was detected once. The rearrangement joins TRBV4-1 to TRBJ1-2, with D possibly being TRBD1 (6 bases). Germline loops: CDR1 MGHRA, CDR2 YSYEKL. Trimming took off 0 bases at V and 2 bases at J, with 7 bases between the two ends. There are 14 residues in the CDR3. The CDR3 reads CASSQDRGNYGYTF. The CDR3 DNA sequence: TGCGCCAGCAGCCAAGACAGGGGCAACTATGGCTACACCTTC.

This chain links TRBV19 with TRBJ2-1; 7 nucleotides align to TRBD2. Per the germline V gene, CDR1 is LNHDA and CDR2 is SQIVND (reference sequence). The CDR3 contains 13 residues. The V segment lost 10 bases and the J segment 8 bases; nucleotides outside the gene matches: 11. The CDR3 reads CATRGLDYDEQFF. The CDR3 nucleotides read TGTGCCACCCGAGGACTAGATTATGATGAGCAGTTCTTC.

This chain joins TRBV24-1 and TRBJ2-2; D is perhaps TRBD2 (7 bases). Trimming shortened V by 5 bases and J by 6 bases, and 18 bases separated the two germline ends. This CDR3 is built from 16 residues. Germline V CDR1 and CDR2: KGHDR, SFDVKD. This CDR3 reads CATSGLAGEGPGELFF. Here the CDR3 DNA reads TGTGCCACCAGTGGCTTGGCAGGGGAGGGTCCCGGGGAGCTGTTTTTT.

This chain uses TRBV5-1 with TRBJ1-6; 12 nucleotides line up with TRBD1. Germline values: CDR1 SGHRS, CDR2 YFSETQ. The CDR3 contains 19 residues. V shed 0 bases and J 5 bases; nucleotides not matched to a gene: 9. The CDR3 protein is CASSLVRDRGPANNSPLHF. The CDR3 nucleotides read TGCGCCAGCAGCTTGGTAAGGGACAGGGGGCCGGCGAATAATTCACCCCTCCACTTT.

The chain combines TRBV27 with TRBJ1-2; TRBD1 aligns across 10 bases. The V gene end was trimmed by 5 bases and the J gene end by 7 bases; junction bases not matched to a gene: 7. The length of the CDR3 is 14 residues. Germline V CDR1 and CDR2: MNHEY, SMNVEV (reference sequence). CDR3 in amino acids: CASSRGQGGIGYTF. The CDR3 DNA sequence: TGTGCCAGCAGTCGTGGACAGGGGGGTATTGGCTACACCTTC.

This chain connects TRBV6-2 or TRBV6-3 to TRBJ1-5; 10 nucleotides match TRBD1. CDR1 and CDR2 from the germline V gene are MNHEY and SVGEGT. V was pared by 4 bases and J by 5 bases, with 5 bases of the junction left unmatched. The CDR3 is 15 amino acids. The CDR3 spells CASSSGTGEYQPQHF. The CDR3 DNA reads TGTGCCAGCAGTTCCGGGACAGGGGAATATCAGCCCCAGCATTTT.

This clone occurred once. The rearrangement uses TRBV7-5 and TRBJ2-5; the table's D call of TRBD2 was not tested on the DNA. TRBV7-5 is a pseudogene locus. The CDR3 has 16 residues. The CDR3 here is CARVFGWRERSETQYF. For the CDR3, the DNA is TGTGCCAGAGTATTCGGTTGGAGGGAGAGGTCGGAGACCCAGTACTTC.

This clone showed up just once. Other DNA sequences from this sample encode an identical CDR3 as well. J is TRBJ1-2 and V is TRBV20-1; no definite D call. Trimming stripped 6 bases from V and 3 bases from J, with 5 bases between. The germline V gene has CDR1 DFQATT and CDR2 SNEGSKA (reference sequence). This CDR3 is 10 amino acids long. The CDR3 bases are TGCAGTGCCTCAGACTATGGCTACACCTTC. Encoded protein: CSASDYGYTF.

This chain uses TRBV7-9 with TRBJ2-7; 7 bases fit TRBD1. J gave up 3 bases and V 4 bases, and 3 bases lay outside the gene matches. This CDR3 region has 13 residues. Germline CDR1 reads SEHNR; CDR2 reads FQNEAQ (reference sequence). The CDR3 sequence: CASSSGGHYEQYF. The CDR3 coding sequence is TGTGCCAGCAGCTCAGGGGGTCACTACGAGCAGTACTTC.